Listed here is a single TCR beta chain. Original methodology: Amplification of reference gene primers provided the estimated nucleated cell counts. Assay used: immunoSEQ multiplex PCR; TCRdb lists only in-frame clones, some missing. Clonal size and the V and J genes are those of that table, whereas D and trimming came from the DNA. The data show about 110,000 clones, with 88% seen just once and over 2% held by the top ten. This record comes from a study of blood T cell repertoires in COVID-19. Background on the study: COVID-19 samples from acute and convalescent phases originated in the United States, Italy and Spain. From T cells, B-cell-depleted T cells, or PBMCs came the material, which was cDNA or gDNA.

The V gene end was trimmed by 0 bases and the J gene end by 2 bases; junction bases not matched to a gene: 7. The CDR3 extends over 17 amino acids. The germline V gene has CDR1 SEHNR and CDR2 FQNEAQ (reference sequence). The chain carries TRBV7-9 and TRBJ2-7; 10 nucleotides align to TRBD2. The source is a human donor in a cohort sampled during active COVID-19. Input material: peripheral blood. CDR3 sequence reads: CASSLARGLANPYEQYF. The CDR3 nucleotides are TGTGCCAGCAGCTTAGCGCGGGGACTAGCGAATCCCTACGAGCAGTACTTC.